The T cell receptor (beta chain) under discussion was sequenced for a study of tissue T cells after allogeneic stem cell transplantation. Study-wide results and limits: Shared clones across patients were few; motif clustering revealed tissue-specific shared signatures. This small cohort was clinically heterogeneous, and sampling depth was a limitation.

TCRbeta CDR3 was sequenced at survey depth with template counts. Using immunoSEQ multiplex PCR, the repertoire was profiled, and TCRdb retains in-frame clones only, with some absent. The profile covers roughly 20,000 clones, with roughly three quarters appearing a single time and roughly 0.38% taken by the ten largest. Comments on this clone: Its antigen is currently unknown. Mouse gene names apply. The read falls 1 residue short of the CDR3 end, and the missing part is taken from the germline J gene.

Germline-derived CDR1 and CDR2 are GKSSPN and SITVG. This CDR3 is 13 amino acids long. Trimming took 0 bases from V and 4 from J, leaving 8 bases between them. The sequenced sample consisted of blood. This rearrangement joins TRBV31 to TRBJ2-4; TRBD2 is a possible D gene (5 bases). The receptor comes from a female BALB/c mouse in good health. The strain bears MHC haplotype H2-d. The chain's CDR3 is CAWSLDGENTLYF. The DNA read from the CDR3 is TGTGCCTGGAGTCTAGATGGGGAAAACACCTTGTAC.